Each of the 24 T cell receptor beta chains below was sequenced from the same sample in a study of a mutant IDH1 vaccine in newly diagnosed glioma. The time point was: week 47, end of study. Every single dose of the vaccine, 300 ug of mutant IDH1 20-mer peptide, came with topical imiquimod. Data came from immunoSEQ multiplex PCR; TCRdb stores just in-frame clones and leaves some out. The data show roughly 50,000 clones, over 60% seen once. These receptors have no known antigen. The sequencing here drew on PBMCs, taken from a glioma patient whose treatment included an IDH1 peptide vaccine. The receptor set was obtained from a woman aged 35 to 49 with glioma. Some clones in this sample may be carry-over from other donors' samples.

The rearrangement uses TRBV5-6 and TRBJ2-5; 7 nucleotides align to TRBD1. V lost 4 bases, J lost 5 bases, and 11 bases stayed unmatched. CDR1 is SGHDT and CDR2 is YYEEEE in the germline V gene. The CDR3 sequence is 15 residues long. For the CDR3, the DNA is TGTGCCAGCAGCATTATCAGGGGGTGGTGGGAGACCCAGTACTTC. Its translation: CASSIIRGWWETQYF. Variable domain in full (rest from reference TRBV5-6 and TRBJ2-5): DAGVTQSPTHLIKTRGQQVTLRCSPKSGHDTVSWYQQALGQGPQFIFQYYEEEERQRGNFPDRFSGHQFPNYSSELNVNALLLGDSALYLCASSIIRGWWETQYFGPGTRLLVL.

CDR3 loop: CASSLRVVSHNGYTF. The CDR3 DNA reads TGTGCCAGCAGCCTACGGGTTGTTTCTCACAATGGCTACACCTTC. This chain joins TRBV5-6 and TRBJ1-2, with unresolved D. In germline, CDR1 is SGHDT, CDR2 YYEEEE. The germline V and J ends were trimmed by 4 bases and 6 bases, with 19 bases remaining between them. The CDR3 covers 15 residues.

The chain employs TRBV7-9 and TRBJ1-6, with TRBD1 as a possible D gene (6 bases). V was pared by 5 bases and J by 3 bases, with 17 bases between. The V gene's germline CDR1 is SEHNR and CDR2 FQNEAQ (reference sequence). There are 17 residues in the CDR3. The CDR3 sequence is CASSHRLEGVYNSPLHF. In nucleotides, the CDR3 is TGTGCCAGCAGCCACCGGTTGGAGGGGGTCTATAATTCACCCCTCCACTTT.

The chain links TRBV7-8 to TRBJ2-5; tentative D call: TRBD2 (5 bases). The CDR3 runs to 17 residues. Trimming cost V 6 bases and J 5 bases, with 25 bases left between them. The V gene's germline CDR1 is SGHVS and CDR2 FQNEAQ. In DNA, the CDR3 is TGTGCCAGCAGTAGGGTCCCCGACCCGGGCACGGGGGAGACCCAGTACTTC. Its protein product is CASSRVPDPGTGETQYF.

The V call is TRBV2, the J call TRBJ2-7, with D uncertain. V was pared by 6 bases and J by 6 bases, with 12 bases between. This CDR3 has 12 amino acids. From germline, CDR1 is SNHLY and CDR2 FYNNEI. The CDR3 DNA reads TGTGCCAGCAGCTCCCCCCCGGCCGAGCAGTACTTC. This translates into CASSSPPAEQYF.

This clone was seen a few times. The chain recombines TRBV18 with TRBJ2-1; 12 nucleotides match TRBD2. Per germline, CDR1 KGHSH and CDR2 LQKENI. The CDR3 has 17 amino acids. Trimming removed 2 bases from V and 5 bases from J; junction bases left unmatched: 7. The CDR3 region has the DNA TGTGCCAGCTCACCAGCCCGACTAGCGGGGGCTCACAATGAGCAGTTCTTC. This encodes CASSPARLAGAHNEQFF.

This clone was seen a few times. The chain employs TRBV6-5 and TRBJ1-2; no reliable D call. This CDR3 region has 13 residues. The V and J ends lost 0 bases and 8 bases respectively, with 10 bases between them. The germline CDR1 and CDR2 sequences are MNHEY and SVGAGI. Here the CDR3 reads CASSYSVVGGYTF. CDR3 sequence (DNA): TGTGCCAGCAGTTACTCGGTCGTCGGGGGCTACACCTTC.

The chain uses TRBV7-2 and TRBJ2-7; no firm D call. The CDR3 has 13 residues. CDR1 is SGHTA, CDR2 FQGNSA, per germline. Between the trimmed V and J ends, which lost 3 bases and 2 bases, there was a span of 8 bases. CDR3 amino acids: CASSLEVTYEQYF. The CDR3 DNA sequence: TGTGCCAGCAGCTTGGAAGTTACCTACGAGCAGTACTTC.

This clone has just a few counts. The chain carries TRBV7-8 and TRBJ1-1; 8 positions match TRBD1. Germline V gives CDR1 SGHVS, CDR2 FQNEAQ. V gave up 5 bases and J gave up 5 bases; unmatched junction bases: 10. The CDR3 is 15 amino acids. In DNA form, the CDR3 reads TGTGCCAGCAGCCGCGGACAGGGAAAGGTAACTGAAGCTTTCTTT. It translates to CASSRGQGKVTEAFF.

This sequence joins TRBV12-5 and TRBJ2-7; TRBD2 matches at 9 bases. CDR3 size: 13 residues. Germline V gene sequence: CDR1 LGHNT, CDR2 FRNRAP. The V gene end was trimmed by 6 bases and the J gene end by 7 bases; junction bases not matched to a gene: 7. The CDR3 DNA reads TGTGCTAGTGGGACGGGACTAGCAGGGGAGCAGTACTTC. Translating gives CASGTGLAGEQYF.

CDR3 amino acids: CASMTPGGYGYTF. DNA of the CDR3: TGTGCCAGCATGACCCCAGGGGGCTATGGCTACACCTTC. The chain uses TRBV6-5 and TRBJ1-2; TRBD1 matches at 7 bases. CDR1 and CDR2 from the germline V gene are MNHEY and SVGAGI. The CDR3 has 13 residues. J was trimmed by 4 bases and V by 7 bases; bases with no gene match: 6.

The gene calls are TRBV27 and TRBJ2-1, with unresolved D. The CDR3 has 14 residues. The V and J ends lost 2 bases and 2 bases respectively, with 7 bases between them. Germline CDR1 MNHEY, CDR2 SMNVEV (reference sequence). CDR3 nucleotides: TGTGCCAGCAGTTTAGGCACAGCCTACAATGAGCAGTTCTTC. The encoded protein is CASSLGTAYNEQFF.

The chain recombines TRBV9 with TRBJ2-3; the D is unclear. The CDR3 spans 15 residues. Germline V lookup: CDR1 SGDLS, CDR2 YYNGEE. Trimming removed 0 bases at V and 0 bases at J, with 8 bases between. In nucleotides, the CDR3 is TGTGCCAGCAGCGTAGAGGCCGTAAGCACAGATACGCAGTATTTT. Translation gives CASSVEAVSTDTQYF.

The rearrangement joins TRBV7-2 to TRBJ2-3, with TRBD2 matching 8 bases. The CDR3 length is 15 residues. Per the germline V gene, CDR1 is SGHTA and CDR2 is FQGNSA. V lost 5 bases to trimming and J lost 0 bases; unmatched junction nucleotides: 4. CDR3 residues: CASSPGTRSTDTQYF. The DNA of the CDR3 is TGTGCCAGCAGCCCCGGGACTAGGAGCACAGATACGCAGTATTTT.

The rearrangement uses TRBV6-5 and TRBJ2-5; perhaps D is TRBD1 or TRBD2 (5 bases each). The CDR3 has 12 residues. Germline V gene sequence: CDR1 MNHEY, CDR2 SVGAGI. The V gene lost 5 bases and the J gene lost 7 bases, with 11 bases spanning the gap. CDR3 protein: CASSPGPSTQYF. The CDR3, as DNA: TGTGCCAGCAGTCCGGGACCCTCGACCCAGTACTTC.

This clone occurred a few times. The V and J genes are TRBV2 and TRBJ1-2, with 8 positions matching TRBD1. This CDR3 region has 15 residues. Trimming at V came to 1 base and at J to 4 bases, leaving 5 bases not matched to a gene. Germline values: CDR1 SNHLY, CDR2 FYNNEI. The CDR3 sequence is CASSEGQGALYGYTF. CDR3 coding DNA: TGTGCCAGCAGTGAAGGTCAGGGGGCCCTCTATGGCTACACCTTC.

V and J are TRBV9 and TRBJ2-7, with D perhaps matching TRBD2 (6 bases). CDR3 length: 14 amino acids. The germline V gene encodes CDR1 SGDLS and CDR2 YYNGEE. V lost 2 bases and J lost 1, with 10 bases in between. The DNA of the CDR3 is TGTGCCAGCAGCGTTCGGGACTGGTCCTACGAGCAGTACTTC. Translated: CASSVRDWSYEQYF.

Only a few counts were recorded for this clone. The V and J genes are TRBV2 and TRBJ2-7; D possibly corresponds to TRBD2 (6 bases). This CDR3 spans 15 amino acids. CDR1 is SNHLY, CDR2 FYNNEI, per germline. The V gene lost 9 bases and the J gene lost 0 bases, with 18 bases spanning the gap. CDR3 in amino acids: CASSDRSGSSYEQYF. The DNA for the CDR3 is TGTGCCAGTTCCGACCGCTCCGGGAGCTCCTACGAGCAGTACTTC.

V is TRBV19 and J is TRBJ2-3, with 8 bases aligning to TRBD2. From germline, CDR1 is LNHDA and CDR2 SQIVND (reference sequence). This CDR3 is 15 amino acids long. J lost 0 bases, V lost 6 bases, and 5 bases had no gene match. Here the CDR3 reads CASRKAGVSTDTQYF. Here the CDR3 DNA reads TGTGCCAGTAGGAAAGCGGGGGTTAGCACAGATACGCAGTATTTT.

V gene TRBV19 combines with J gene TRBJ1-1; D unclear. The germline gives CDR1 LNHDA, CDR2 SQIVND (reference sequence). The CDR3 totals 13 residues. The germline V and J ends were trimmed by 7 bases and 5 bases, with 14 bases remaining between them. The CDR3 protein is CASKGLRGTEAFF. DNA for the CDR3: TGTGCCAGTAAGGGTCTGAGAGGGACTGAAGCTTTCTTT.

The gene calls are TRBV6-1 and TRBJ2-1; TRBD1 is a possible D gene (6 bases). The germline V gene encodes CDR1 MNHNS and CDR2 SASEGT. Deletions cut 4 bases from V and 8 bases from J, with 18 bases between. CDR3 length: 15 residues. DNA for the CDR3: TGTGCCAGCAGTGTAATCGGGACAACGAGGGATGAGCAGTTCTTC. It codes for CASSVIGTTRDEQFF.

This clone has a handful of counts. The chain uses TRBV2 and TRBJ2-1; TRBD2 matches 10 bases. Germline V lookup: CDR1 SNHLY, CDR2 FYNNEI. The J segment lost 6 bases and the V segment lost 5 bases, leaving 13 bases of the junction unmatched. CDR3 size: 17 residues. The CDR3 is CASSTGEGVAGGNEQFF. CDR3 coding DNA: TGTGCCAGCAGTACAGGGGAAGGGGTAGCGGGGGGCAATGAGCAGTTCTTC.

A few counts support this clone. The chain combines TRBV6-6 with TRBJ1-3; 8 bases map to TRBD1. Trimming removed 2 bases from V and 0 bases from J; junction bases left unmatched: 3. CDR1 and CDR2 (germline): MNHNY, SVGAGI (reference sequence). This CDR3 region has 16 residues. Here the CDR3 reads CASSYQTGVSGNTIYF. CDR3 in DNA: TGTGCCAGCAGTTACCAGACAGGGGTCTCTGGAAACACCATATATTTT.

The chain combines TRBV30 with TRBJ2-7; no definite D call. V was cut by 3 bases and J by 6 bases, with 18 bases left in between. CDR1 and CDR2 (germline): GTSNPN, SVGIG (reference sequence). There are 14 residues in the CDR3. The CDR3 DNA follows: TGTGCCTGGAGGCTTCCCGGGTCCTCCGGCGAGCAGTACTTC. It translates to CAWRLPGSSGEQYF. The full variable domain, in which reference TRBV30 and TRBJ2-7 provide the parts outside the CDR3, is SQTIHQWPATLVQPVGSPLSLECTVEGTSNPNLYWYRQAAGRGLQLLFYSVGIGQISSEVPQNLSASRPQDRQFILSSKKLLLSDSGFYLCAWRLPGSSGEQYFGPGTRLTVT.